A single sample gave rise to the 11 T cell receptor beta chains below, sequenced in a study of T cell responses to AZD1222 COVID-19 vaccine. The table came from immunoSEQ multiplex PCR; TCRdb's copy has only in-frame clones and leaves some out. The data hold more than 65,000 clones, with around 85% observed a single time. The input for sequencing was peripheral blood, taken on day 0 of AZD1222 vaccination. Receptors originate from an adult in good health.

The J gene is TRBJ1-5, the V gene TRBV6-1; 8 nucleotides match TRBD1. This CDR3 is 13 amino acids long. Unmatched junction bases numbered 1, after V lost 2 bases and J lost 7 bases. CDR1 and CDR2 (germline): MNHNS, SASEGT. The CDR3 region has the DNA TGTGCCAGCAGTGAACGGGACAGGCAGCCCCAGCATTTT. This gives the protein CASSERDRQPQHF.

The V call is TRBV28, the J call TRBJ1-2, with D perhaps matching TRBD1 (5 bases). The CDR3 is made up of 13 amino acids. CDR1 MDHEN and CDR2 SYDVKM come from the germline V gene. Trimming removed 8 bases at V and 1 base at J, with 11 bases between. CDR3 sequence (DNA): TGTGCCAGCCAAGGGGAACTTAACTATGGCTACACCTTC. Translation gives CASQGELNYGYTF.

J is TRBJ1-5 and V is TRBV7-3; a possible D gene is TRBD1 (6 bases). V lost 5 bases and J lost 1, with 12 bases in between. The CDR3 runs 15 residues. Germline CDR1 reads SGHTA; CDR2 reads FQGTGA. This CDR3 reads CASSNLRGSNQPQHF. Here the CDR3 DNA reads TGTGCCAGCAGCAACCTCAGGGGAAGCAATCAGCCCCAGCATTTT.

The CDR3 sequence is CASSVGLATLSYNEQFF. The CDR3 nucleotides are TGTGCCAGCAGCGTCGGGTTAGCGACACTCTCCTACAATGAGCAGTTCTTC. The chain uses TRBV9 and TRBJ2-1; a weak D match, TRBD2 (5 bases). The germline CDR1 and CDR2 sequences are SGDLS and YYNGEE. V lost 2 bases to trimming and J lost 0 bases, with 15 bases between them. The CDR3 contains 17 residues. The full variable domain, its missing parts supplied by reference TRBV9 and TRBJ2-1, is DSGVTQTPKHLITATGQRVTLRCSPRSGDLSVYWYQQSLDQGLQFLIQYYNGEERAKGNILERFSAQQFPDLHSELNLSSLELGDSALYFCASSVGLATLSYNEQFFGPGTRLTVL.

V usage is TRBV19 and J usage is TRBJ2-3, with unresolved D. V lost 6 bases and J lost 2, with 18 bases in between. The CDR3 is 16 amino acids. The germline V gene has CDR1 LNHDA and CDR2 SQIVND (reference sequence). The CDR3 reads CASSLILGIYTDTQYF. The CDR3 nucleotides read TGTGCCAGTAGCCTAATCCTGGGCATATACACAGATACGCAGTATTTT.

The chain recombines TRBV19 with TRBJ1-5, with TRBD1 matching 10 bases. V gave up 7 bases and J gave up 6 bases; unmatched junction bases: 9. Germline V gene lookup returns CDR1 LNHDA and CDR2 SQIVND (reference sequence). The CDR3 covers 15 residues. CDR3 protein: CASNDPGQGVQPQHF. The CDR3 DNA is TGTGCCAGTAACGACCCAGGACAGGGGGTTCAGCCCCAGCATTTT.

The chain employs TRBV24-1 and TRBJ2-1; TRBD2 matches 15 bases. The CDR3 is 18 residues long. Looked up from germline, CDR1 is KGHDR and CDR2 is SFDVKD. Losses at the gene ends were 4 bases for V and 0 bases for J; bases not matched to a gene: 3. CDR3 sequence: CATSDPGLAGGSYNEQFF. CDR3 sequence (DNA): TGTGCCACCAGTGACCCGGGACTAGCGGGGGGCTCCTACAATGAGCAGTTCTTC.

The V and J genes are TRBV10-3 and TRBJ1-2, with D possibly matching TRBD1 (5 bases). CDR1 ENHRY and CDR2 SYGVKD come from the germline V gene. The CDR3 sequence is 12 residues long. The V and J ends lost 8 bases and 7 bases respectively, with 14 bases between them. In DNA form, the CDR3 reads TGTGCCATCGAGGAGGGGTTGGGTGGCTACACCTTC. This codes for CAIEEGLGGYTF.

This clone was detected once. The chain combines TRBV28 with TRBJ1-2; 9 nucleotides match TRBD1. The ends lost 6 bases at V and 1 base at J; junction bases unmatched: 3. CDR3 length: 14 amino acids. The V gene's germline CDR1 is MDHEN and CDR2 SYDVKM. The CDR3 loop is CASRSGQGNYGYTF. The CDR3 DNA follows: TGTGCCAGCAGGTCGGGACAGGGTAACTATGGCTACACCTTC.

The chain uses TRBV7-9 and TRBJ1-1; tentative D call: TRBD1 (5 bases). In germline, CDR1 is SEHNR, CDR2 FQNEAQ (reference sequence). Trimming removed 8 bases from V and 3 bases from J, with 13 bases in between. The CDR3 spans 13 residues. The CDR3 reads CASPREGDTEAFF. The CDR3 DNA reads TGTGCCAGCCCGAGGGAAGGGGACACTGAAGCTTTCTTT. Filled out from reference TRBV7-9 and TRBJ1-1, the complete variable domain reads DTGVSQNPRHKITKRGQNVTFRCDPISEHNRLYWYRQTLGQGPEFLTYFQNEAQLEKSRLLSDRFSAERPKGSFSTLEIQRTEQGDSAMYLCASPREGDTEAFFGQGTRLTVV.

V usage is TRBV2 and J usage is TRBJ1-4, with D unresolved. Germline V CDR1 and CDR2: SNHLY, FYNNEI. The CDR3 is made up of 17 amino acids. The V gene lost 2 bases and the J gene lost 2 bases, with 15 bases spanning the gap. The CDR3 DNA sequence: TGTGCCAGCAGTGAAAACGGCGGACGGATCACTAATGAAAAACTGTTTTTT. This gives the protein CASSENGGRITNEKLFF.